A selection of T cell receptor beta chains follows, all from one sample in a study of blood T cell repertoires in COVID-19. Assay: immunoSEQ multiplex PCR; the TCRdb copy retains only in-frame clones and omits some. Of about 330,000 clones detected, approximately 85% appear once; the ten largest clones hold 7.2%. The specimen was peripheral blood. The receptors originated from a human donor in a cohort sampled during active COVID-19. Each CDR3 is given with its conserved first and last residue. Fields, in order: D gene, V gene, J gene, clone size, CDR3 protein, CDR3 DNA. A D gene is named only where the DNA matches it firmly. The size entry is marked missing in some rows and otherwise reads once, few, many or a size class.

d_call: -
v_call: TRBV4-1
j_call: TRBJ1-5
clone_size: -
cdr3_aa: CASSQTPIEGVQPQHF
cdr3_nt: TGCGCCAGCAGCCAAACCCCGATCGAAGGGGTCCAGCCCCAGCATTTT

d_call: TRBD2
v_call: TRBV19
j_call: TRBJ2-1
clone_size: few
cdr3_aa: CASSRSSGGADEQFF
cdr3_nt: TGTGCCAGTAGCCGGTCTAGCGGGGGGGCCGATGAGCAGTTCTTC

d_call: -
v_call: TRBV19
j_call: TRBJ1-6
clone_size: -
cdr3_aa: CASSIANSNSPLHF
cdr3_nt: TGTGCCAGTAGTATAGCTAACAGCAATTCACCCCTCCACTTT

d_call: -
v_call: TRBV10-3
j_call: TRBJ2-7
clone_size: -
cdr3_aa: CAISVPRGAWTPHEQYF
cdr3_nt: TGTGCCATCAGTGTCCCCCGGGGGGCTTGGACCCCCCACGAGCAGTACTTC

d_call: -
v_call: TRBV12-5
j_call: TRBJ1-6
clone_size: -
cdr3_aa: CASGDRPQGSPLHF
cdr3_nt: TGTGCTAGTGGTGACCGACCTCAGGGTTCACCCCTCCACTTT

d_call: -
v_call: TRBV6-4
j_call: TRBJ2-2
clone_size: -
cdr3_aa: CASSDERNTGELFF
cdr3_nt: TGTGCCAGCAGTGACGAGAGGAACACCGGGGAGCTGTTTTTT

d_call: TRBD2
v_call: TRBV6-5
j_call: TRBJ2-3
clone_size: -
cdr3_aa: CASSTGGEDTQYF
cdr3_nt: TGTGCCAGCTCAACGGGGGGTGAAGATACGCAGTATTTT

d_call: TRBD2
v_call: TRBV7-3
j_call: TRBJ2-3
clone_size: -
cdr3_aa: CASSLLGGAGDLTDTQYF
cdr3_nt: TGTGCCAGCAGCTTACTTGGGGGAGCGGGGGACCTCACAGATACGCAGTATTTT

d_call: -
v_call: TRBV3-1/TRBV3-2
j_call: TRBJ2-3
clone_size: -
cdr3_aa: CASSQDRGAYTDTQYF
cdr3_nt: TGTGCCAGCAGCCAAGACCGGGGGGCGTACACAGATACGCAGTATTTT

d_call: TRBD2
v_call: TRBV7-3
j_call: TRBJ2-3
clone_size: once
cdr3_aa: CASSPRGTSGVFTDTQYF
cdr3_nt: TGTGCCAGCAGCCCAAGAGGGACTAGCGGGGTTTTCACAGATACGCAGTATTTT

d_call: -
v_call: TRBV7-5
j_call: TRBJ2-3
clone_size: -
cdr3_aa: CVRSLVFWDRTTDTQYF
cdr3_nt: TGTGTCAGAAGCTTAGTATTTTGGGACAGAACCACAGATACGCAGTATTTT

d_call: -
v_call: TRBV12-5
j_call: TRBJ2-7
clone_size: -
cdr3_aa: CASGLDLTYEQYF
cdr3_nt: TGTGCTAGTGGTTTGGACTTGACCTACGAGCAGTACTTC

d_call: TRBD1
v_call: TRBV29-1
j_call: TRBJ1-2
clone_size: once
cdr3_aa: CSVSQGANGYTF
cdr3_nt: TGCAGCGTTTCACAGGGGGCAAATGGCTACACCTTC

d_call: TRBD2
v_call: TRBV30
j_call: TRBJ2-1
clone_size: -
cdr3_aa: CAMSLAGGPHNEQFF
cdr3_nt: TGTGCGATGTCCCTAGCGGGGGGGCCGCACAATGAGCAGTTCTTC

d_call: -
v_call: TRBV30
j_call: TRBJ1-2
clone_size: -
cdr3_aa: CAGGYPNGYTF
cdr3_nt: TGTGCCGGAGGGTATCCTAATGGCTACACCTTC

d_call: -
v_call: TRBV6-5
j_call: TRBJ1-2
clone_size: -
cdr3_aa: CASSRDSMHSYTF
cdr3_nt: TGTGCCAGCAGTCGCGACTCAATGCACAGCTACACCTTC

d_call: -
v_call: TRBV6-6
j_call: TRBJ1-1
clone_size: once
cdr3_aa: CASSYEYRATEAFF
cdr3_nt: TGTGCCAGCAGTTACGAATACAGGGCCACTGAAGCTTTCTTT

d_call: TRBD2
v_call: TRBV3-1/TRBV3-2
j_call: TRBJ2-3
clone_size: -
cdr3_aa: CASSLRRGGGDTQYF
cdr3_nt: TGTGCCAGCTCTCTACGGCGGGGGGGCGGAGATACGCAGTATTTT

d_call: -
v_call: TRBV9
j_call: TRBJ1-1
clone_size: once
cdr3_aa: CASSVSGGPEAFF
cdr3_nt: TGTGCCAGCAGCGTCAGTGGAGGTCCTGAAGCTTTCTTT

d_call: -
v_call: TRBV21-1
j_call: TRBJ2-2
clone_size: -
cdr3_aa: CASSKDQFFGELFF
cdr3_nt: -

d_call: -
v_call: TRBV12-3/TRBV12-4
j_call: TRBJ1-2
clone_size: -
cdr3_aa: CASTWGVGYTF
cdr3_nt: TGTGCCAGCACCTGGGGGGTTGGCTACACCTTC

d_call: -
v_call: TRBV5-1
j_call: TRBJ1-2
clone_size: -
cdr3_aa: CASSLSTGDGYTF
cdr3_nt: TGCGCCAGCAGCTTGTCTACAGGCGATGGCTACACCTTC

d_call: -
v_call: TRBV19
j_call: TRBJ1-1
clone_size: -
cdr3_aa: CATSGGGVNTEAFF
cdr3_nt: TGTGCCACCTCAGGAGGTGGCGTGAACACTGAAGCTTTCTTT

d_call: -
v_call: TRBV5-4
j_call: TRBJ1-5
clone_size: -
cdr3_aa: CASSPDLGQPQHF
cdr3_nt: TGTGCCAGCAGCCCAGACCTGGGCCAGCCCCAGCATTTT

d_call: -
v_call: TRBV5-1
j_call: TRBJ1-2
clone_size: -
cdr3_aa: CASSLDSISYTF
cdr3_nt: TGCGCCAGCAGCTTGGACAGTATTAGCTACACCTTC

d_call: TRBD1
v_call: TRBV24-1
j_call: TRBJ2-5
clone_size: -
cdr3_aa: CATSAGQGGRETQYF
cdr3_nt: TGTGCCACCAGTGCTGGACAGGGTGGTCGAGAGACCCAGTACTTC

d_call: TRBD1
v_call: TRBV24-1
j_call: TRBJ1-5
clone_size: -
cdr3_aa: CATSDSGQGLYSNQPQHF
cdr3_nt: TGTGCCACCAGTGATTCGGGACAGGGGCTCTATAGCAATCAGCCCCAGCATTTT

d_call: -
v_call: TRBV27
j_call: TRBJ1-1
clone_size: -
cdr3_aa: CASSPLPWVKQGNTEAFF
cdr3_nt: TGTGCCAGCAGTCCACTACCCTGGGTTAAACAGGGGAACACTGAAGCTTTCTTT

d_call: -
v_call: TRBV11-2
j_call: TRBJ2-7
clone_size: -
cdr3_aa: CASSPSEGAYEQYF
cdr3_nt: TGTGCCAGCAGCCCCTCAGAGGGTGCCTACGAGCAGTACTTC

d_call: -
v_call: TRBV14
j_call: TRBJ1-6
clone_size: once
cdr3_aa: CASSPQSYNSPLHF
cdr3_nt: TGTGCCAGCAGCCCACAGAGCTATAATTCACCCCTCCACTTT

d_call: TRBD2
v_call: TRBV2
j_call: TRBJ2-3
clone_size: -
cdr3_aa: CASSFRGGTSTDTQYF
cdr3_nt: TGTGCCAGCAGTTTCCGCGGGGGGACTAGCACAGATACGCAGTATTTT

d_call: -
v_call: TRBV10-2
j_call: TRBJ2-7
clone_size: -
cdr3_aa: CATEGAEQYF
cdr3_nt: TGCGCCACCGAAGGGGCCGAGCAGTACTTC

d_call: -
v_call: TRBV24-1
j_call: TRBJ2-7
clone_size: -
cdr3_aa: CATSDFSWGGQYF
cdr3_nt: TGTGCCACCAGTGATTTCAGCTGGGGAGGGCAGTACTTC

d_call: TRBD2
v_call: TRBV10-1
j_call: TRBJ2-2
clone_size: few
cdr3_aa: CASSESQAGDTGELFF
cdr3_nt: TGCGCCAGCAGTGAGTCGCAAGCGGGGGACACCGGGGAGCTGTTTTTT

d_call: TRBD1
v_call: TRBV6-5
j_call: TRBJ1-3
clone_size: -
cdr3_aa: CASSYRTGTGNTIYF
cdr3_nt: TGTGCCAGCAGTTACAGGACAGGGACTGGAAACACCATATATTTT

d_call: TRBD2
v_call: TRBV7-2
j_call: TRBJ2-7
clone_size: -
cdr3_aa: CASSLGGGGPYEQYF
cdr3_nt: TGTGCCAGCAGCTTAGGAGGCGGGGGACCATACGAGCAGTACTTC

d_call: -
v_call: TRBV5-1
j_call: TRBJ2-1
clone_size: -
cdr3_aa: CASSLAQRGGSEQFF
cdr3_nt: TGCGCCAGCAGCTTGGCTCAACGAGGAGGTTCTGAGCAGTTCTTC

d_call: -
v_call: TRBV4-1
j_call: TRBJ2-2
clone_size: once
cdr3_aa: CASSPGGTGELFF
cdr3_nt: TGCGCCAGCAGCCCCGGGGGAACCGGGGAGCTGTTTTTT

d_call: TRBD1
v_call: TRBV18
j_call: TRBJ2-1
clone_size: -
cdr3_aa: CASSTISGTGYNEQFF
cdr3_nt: TGTGCCAGCTCCACAATCTCCGGGACAGGGTACAATGAGCAGTTCTTC

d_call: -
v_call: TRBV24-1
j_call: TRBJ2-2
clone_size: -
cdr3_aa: CATRDSLSPTGELFF
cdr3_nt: TGTGCCACCAGAGACAGTCTTTCCCCCACCGGGGAGCTGTTTTTT

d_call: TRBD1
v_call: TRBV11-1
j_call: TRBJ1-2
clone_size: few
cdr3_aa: CASSNLRDSHGYTF
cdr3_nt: TGTGCCAGCAGCAACCTCCGGGACAGCCATGGCTACACCTTC

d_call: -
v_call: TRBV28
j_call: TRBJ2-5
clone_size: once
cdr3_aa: CASSSRSGLETQYF
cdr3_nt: TGTGCCAGCAGTTCCCGGTCGGGGTTAGAGACCCAGTACTTC